The clone carrying this T cell receptor (beta chain) came up many times. These data come from a study of T cells in Graves' hyperthyroidism and ophthalmopathy. Criteria for exclusion of patients were uncontrolled infection, other autoimmune disease, pregnancy or lactation. Cells are PBMCs isolated from roughly 9.3 ml of fresh blood. The CDR3 regions of TCR beta were amplified from RNA transcripts. The TCR CDR3 was amplified in a first-round RT-PCR using the HTBI primer set. TCRdb redid the calling of the multiplex PCR reads with MiXCR, one entry per CDR3 protein. The sample holds hundreds of thousands of distinct CDR3 sequences, approximately 14% seen once. Germline V gene data show CDR1 as SGHVS and CDR2 as FQNEAQ. This CDR3 has 15 residues. Trimming took 5 bases from V and 7 from J; bases not matched to a gene: 11.

The clonotype was recovered from a woman between 40 and 50 years old with Graves' hyperthyroidism. The sequenced sample consisted of blood. The gene calls are TRBV7-8 and TRBJ1-1; 9 nucleotides agree with TRBD1. The CDR3 sequence: CASSGGDRVFDEAFF. DNA of the CDR3: TGTGCCAGCAGCGGAGGGGACAGGGTGTTCGATGAAGCTTTCTTT.